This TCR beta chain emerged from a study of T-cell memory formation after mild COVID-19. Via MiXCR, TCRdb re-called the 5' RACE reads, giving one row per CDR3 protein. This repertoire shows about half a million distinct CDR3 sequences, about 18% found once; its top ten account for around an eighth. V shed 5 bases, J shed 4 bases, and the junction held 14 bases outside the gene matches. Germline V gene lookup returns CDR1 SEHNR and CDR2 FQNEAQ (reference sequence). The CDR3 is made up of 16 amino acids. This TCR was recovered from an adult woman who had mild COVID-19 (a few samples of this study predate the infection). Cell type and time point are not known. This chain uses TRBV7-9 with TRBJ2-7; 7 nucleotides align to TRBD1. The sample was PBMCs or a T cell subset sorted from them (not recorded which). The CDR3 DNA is TGTGCCAGCAGCAACAGGCTTGGCGACAGGGTTTACGAGCAGTACTTC. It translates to CASSNRLGDRVYEQYF.